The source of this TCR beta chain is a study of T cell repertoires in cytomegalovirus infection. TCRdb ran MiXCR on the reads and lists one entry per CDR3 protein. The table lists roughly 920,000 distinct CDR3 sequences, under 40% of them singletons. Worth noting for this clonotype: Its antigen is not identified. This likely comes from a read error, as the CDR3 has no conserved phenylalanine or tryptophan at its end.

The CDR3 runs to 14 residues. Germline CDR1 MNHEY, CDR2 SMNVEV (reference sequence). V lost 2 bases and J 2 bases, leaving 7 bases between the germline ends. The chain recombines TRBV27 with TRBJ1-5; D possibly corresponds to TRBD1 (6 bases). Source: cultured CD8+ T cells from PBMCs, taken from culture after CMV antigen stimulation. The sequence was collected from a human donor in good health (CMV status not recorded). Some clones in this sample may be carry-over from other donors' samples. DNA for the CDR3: TGTGCCAGCAGTTTAAACAGGGGCAATCAGCCCCAGCATCTT. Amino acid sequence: CASSLNRGNQPQHL.